These 16 T cell receptor beta chains share one sample of origin, sequenced in a study of T cells after yellow fever vaccination. TCRdb re-analysed the 5' RACE reads in MiXCR, keeping a single row per CDR3 protein. The table shows over 250,000 distinct CDR3 sequences, with about 4% occurring only once. The source was PBMCs, collected 5 days after the yellow fever booster vaccination. These receptors were obtained from a man aged 18 to 29 who received the YFV17D yellow fever vaccine.

This clonotype occurred many times. This chain uses TRBV12-3 or TRBV12-4 with TRBJ2-3; D perhaps matches TRBD2 (6 bases). The CDR3 spans 15 residues. Trimming pared 5 bases from V and 3 bases from J, leaving 15 bases between. CDR3 in DNA: TGTGCCAGCAGTCCGGACCTAGCGCGAACAGATACGCAGTATTTT. It specifies CASSPDLARTDTQYF.

This clonotype was picked up a small number of times. The chain joins TRBV19 to TRBJ1-5; D gene ambiguous. CDR3 length equals 15 residues. Trimming took 3 bases from V and 3 from J, leaving 12 bases between them. Germline CDR1 LNHDA, CDR2 SQIVND (reference sequence). The CDR3 DNA follows: TGTGCCAGTAGTATCGATGGACCGATCAATCAGCCCCAGCATTTT. It specifies CASSIDGPINQPQHF.

This chain connects TRBV6-6 to TRBJ2-2, with 7 nucleotides matching TRBD2. V gave up 8 bases and J gave up 6 bases; unmatched junction bases: 9. The CDR3 spans 14 residues. Germline V lookup: CDR1 MNHNY, CDR2 SVGAGI (reference sequence). CDR3 sequence reads: CASGWRGWAGELFF. The CDR3 DNA follows: TGTGCCAGCGGCTGGCGGGGGTGGGCCGGGGAGCTGTTTTTT.

This clonotype was seen a few times. The chain uses TRBV6-5 and TRBJ2-5; D gene unclear. The CDR3 contains 12 residues. CDR1 and CDR2 (germline): MNHEY, SVGAGI. V was cut by 7 bases and J by 4 bases, with 10 bases left in between. The DNA of the CDR3 is TGTGCCAGCACCCAAAACCTAGAGACCCAGTACTTC. Residues: CASTQNLETQYF.

The chain couples TRBV6-2 or TRBV6-3 to TRBJ1-1; 12 bases are a match to TRBD1. Germline CDR1 is MNHEY and CDR2 is SVGEGT. The CDR3 totals 13 residues. The J segment lost 8 bases and the V segment lost 5 bases, leaving 3 bases of the junction unmatched. For the CDR3, the DNA is TGTGCCAGCAGTGGGACAGGGGGCTTCGAAGCTTTCTTT. It codes for CASSGTGGFEAFF.

There are many counts of this clonotype. The rearrangement uses TRBV7-6 and TRBJ1-5, with D tentatively TRBD1 (6 bases). CDR1 and CDR2 from the germline V gene are SGHVS and FNYEAQ. The CDR3 spans 13 residues. Trimming removed 5 bases at V and 6 bases at J, with 11 bases between. CDR3 sequence reads: CASSPYRAQPQHF. CDR3 nucleotides: TGTGCCAGCAGCCCCTACAGGGCTCAGCCCCAGCATTTT.

This clonotype was picked up a small number of times. The J gene is TRBJ1-5, the V gene TRBV7-2, with D unresolved. The germline V and J ends were trimmed by 1 base and 6 bases, with 7 bases remaining between them. The germline V gene encodes CDR1 SGHTA and CDR2 FQGNSA. The length of the CDR3 is 13 residues. CDR3: CASSLGQSQPQHF. Written as DNA, the CDR3 is TGTGCCAGCAGCTTAGGTCAGAGTCAGCCCCAGCATTTT.

The chain couples TRBV5-1 to TRBJ2-1; no clear D gene. Germline V CDR1 and CDR2: SGHRS, YFSETQ. Trimming pared 0 bases from V and 15 bases from J, leaving 16 bases between. The CDR3 extends over 13 amino acids. CDR3 in amino acids: CASSLEGSRRRFF. CDR3 nucleotide sequence: TGCGCCAGCAGCTTGGAGGGTAGCCGGCGGCGGTTCTTC.

This clonotype came up a few times. The chain links TRBV20-1 to TRBJ1-2, with 9 bases identical to TRBD1. The CDR3 extends over 12 amino acids. The germline gives CDR1 DFQATT, CDR2 SNEGSKA (reference sequence). Trimming took 5 bases from V and 8 from J; bases not matched to a gene: 6. Written as DNA, the CDR3 is TGCAGTGCTCGGGACAGGGTTAGCGGCTACACCTTC. Amino acid sequence: CSARDRVSGYTF.

In this sample, this clonotype turned up a few times. This CDR3 reads CASSMGQFSGANVLTF. The DNA of the CDR3 is TGTGCCAGCAGCATGGGACAGTTCTCTGGGGCCAACGTCCTGACTTTC. This sequence joins TRBV28 and TRBJ2-6; 7 bases line up with TRBD1. With V trimmed by 6 bases and J by 0 bases, 5 bases remained unmatched. This CDR3 has 16 amino acids. CDR1 MDHEN and CDR2 SYDVKM come from the germline V gene.

This clonotype was recorded many times. V is TRBV7-9 and J is TRBJ1-2; 10 bases are a match to TRBD1. V trimming: 0 bases; J trimming: 8 bases; junction bases outside the gene matches: 0. The CDR3 runs to 13 residues. Germline loops: CDR1 SEHNR, CDR2 FQNEAQ (reference sequence). The CDR3 protein is CASSLATGGGYTF. CDR3 sequence (DNA): TGTGCCAGCAGCTTAGCGACAGGGGGCGGCTACACCTTC.

V and J are TRBV7-2 and TRBJ2-2; 9 nucleotides align to TRBD2. The CDR3 runs to 16 residues. J was trimmed by 7 bases and V by 1 base; bases with no gene match: 7. In germline, CDR1 is SGHTA, CDR2 FQGNSA. CDR3 DNA: TGTGCCAGCAGCTTAGTTGGTAGCGGGGGAAGCGGGGAGCTGTTTTTT. It translates to CASSLVGSGGSGELFF.

In its sample, this clonotype was seen many times. The V call is TRBV7-2, the J call TRBJ1-5, with D perhaps TRBD1 (5 bases). Between the trimmed V and J ends, which lost 6 bases and 7 bases, there was a span of 16 bases. CDR1 SGHTA and CDR2 FQGNSA come from the germline V gene. This CDR3 contains 14 residues. The CDR3 DNA reads TGTGCCAGCAGGATCGGGGGTTGGGGACAGCCCCAGCATTTT. Translation gives CASRIGGWGQPQHF.

V gene TRBV12-3 or TRBV12-4 combines with J gene TRBJ1-1, with D unclear. Deletions cut 3 bases from V and 9 bases from J, with 8 bases between. This CDR3 region has 11 residues. This CDR3 is CASSLPPQAFF. The CDR3 DNA sequence: TGTGCCAGCAGTTTGCCCCCTCAAGCTTTCTTT.

This clonotype appeared a few times. The chain uses TRBV6-6 and TRBJ1-2, with 7 bases aligning to TRBD1. CDR3 length: 16 residues. Per the germline V gene, CDR1 is MNHNY and CDR2 is SVGAGI (reference sequence). V lost 2 bases and J lost 4; bases outside the gene matches: 10. CDR3 in amino acids: CASSYPLGQLPYGYTF. CDR3 DNA sequence: TGTGCCAGCAGTTACCCCCTGGGACAGCTCCCCTATGGCTACACCTTC.

This clonotype appeared a few times. The J gene is TRBJ1-5, the V gene TRBV9; 8 positions agree with TRBD1. The CDR3 spans 15 residues. Germline CDR1 is SGDLS and CDR2 is YYNGEE. The V and J ends lost 0 bases and 7 bases, in that order; junction bases with no gene match: 6. As DNA, the CDR3 is TGTGCCAGCAGCGTAGGGACAGGGATGGGGCAGCCCCAGCATTTT. This gives the protein CASSVGTGMGQPQHF.